This T cell receptor (beta chain) was captured by sequencing in a study of early T cells in non-severe SARS-CoV-2 infection. Whole-study context: Investigators sequenced bulk RNA drawn from unsorted whole blood, and chains remained unpaired.

Trimming took 7 bases from V and 4 from J, leaving 16 bases between them. The CDR3 totals 15 residues. Germline CDR1 and CDR2: MNHEY and SMNVEV (reference sequence). The study, taken as a whole, reports: VDJdb matching skewed toward anti-spike CD8 responses, missing private and CD4 specificities.

This clonotype was picked up many times. Its antigen is not known. Using its own MiXCR run on the 5' RACE reads, TCRdb lists one record per CDR3 protein. The table has approximately 62,000 distinct CDR3 sequences, around 12% seen once. The receptor was derived from an adult who was a healthcare worker with PCR-confirmed SARS-CoV-2 infection or an uninfected control (not recorded which). The chain employs TRBV27 and TRBJ2-2; D possibly corresponds to TRBD1 (5 bases). The source material was whole blood. This chain's CDR3 is CASTPARVVTGELFF. CDR3 in DNA: TGTGCCAGCACCCCCGCCAGGGTGGTCACCGGGGAGCTGTTTTTT.